The rows below give T cell receptor beta chains drawn from one sample of a study of cytomegalovirus exposure and HLA in healthy donors. Produced via immunoSEQ multiplex PCR; TCRdb's table is partial and in-frame only. The table for this sample gives around 50,000 clones. Sequenced: PBMCs. The receptors derive from a female donor in good health and CMV-seronegative. Each CDR3 is given with its conserved first and last residue. D genes are given only for firm matches.

v_call: TRBV5-1; j_call: TRBJ1-1; d_call: -; cdr3_nt: TGCGCCAGCAGCTCTCAGGGTTCACCCACTGAAGCTTTCTTT; cdr3_aa: CASSSQGSPTEAFF
v_call: TRBV9; j_call: TRBJ1-5; d_call: -; cdr3_nt: TGTGCCAGCAGCGTAGGGCCAGCGTATGGTCAGCCCCAGCATTTT; cdr3_aa: CASSVGPAYGQPQHF
v_call: TRBV7-9; j_call: TRBJ1-2; d_call: -; cdr3_nt: TGTGCCAGCAGCCGCGGCTTGGATGGCTACACCTTC; cdr3_aa: CASSRGLDGYTF
v_call: TRBV18; j_call: TRBJ2-2; d_call: TRBD1; cdr3_nt: TGTGCCAGCTCACCCTGGGACAGAACGAACACCGGGGAGCTGTTTTTT; cdr3_aa: CASSPWDRTNTGELFF
v_call: TRBV30; j_call: TRBJ2-5; d_call: TRBD1; cdr3_nt: TGTGCCTGGGCCGGGACAGGTTTCGGAGAGACCCAGTACTTC; cdr3_aa: CAWAGTGFGETQYF
v_call: TRBV29-1; j_call: TRBJ2-3; d_call: TRBD1; cdr3_nt: TGCAGCGTTGTTGGGACAGGGGTGGCAGATACGCAGTATTTT; cdr3_aa: CSVVGTGVADTQYF
v_call: TRBV7-9; j_call: TRBJ2-7; d_call: -; cdr3_nt: TGTGCCAGCAGCTTCCGTTCAGGGTCCTACGAGCAGTACTTC; cdr3_aa: CASSFRSGSYEQYF
v_call: TRBV6-5; j_call: TRBJ2-7; d_call: TRBD1; cdr3_nt: TGTGCCAGCAGTTACACGACAGGGGGTATAGGCGAGCAGTACTTC; cdr3_aa: CASSYTTGGIGEQYF
v_call: TRBV9; j_call: TRBJ1-1; d_call: TRBD1; cdr3_nt: TGTGCCAGCAAAGGACAGGGGAACACTGAAGCTTTCTTT; cdr3_aa: CASKGQGNTEAFF
v_call: TRBV11-2; j_call: TRBJ1-2; d_call: -; cdr3_nt: TGTGCCAGCACCGTCGTCCCCCGCGATGGCTACACCTTC; cdr3_aa: CASTVVPRDGYTF
v_call: TRBV7-3; j_call: TRBJ2-1; d_call: -; cdr3_nt: TGTGCCAGCAGGGTAGCGGCGGGCTCCTACAATGAGCAGTTCTTC; cdr3_aa: CASRVAAGSYNEQFF
v_call: TRBV6-6; j_call: TRBJ2-1; d_call: TRBD2; cdr3_nt: TGTGCCAGCAGTTTCCAGCGGGGTGCCGACAATGAGCAGTTCTTC; cdr3_aa: CASSFQRGADNEQFF
v_call: TRBV27; j_call: TRBJ1-1; d_call: TRBD1; cdr3_nt: TGTGCCAGCAGTGTCGGGACAGGGGTGAACACTGAAGCTTTCTTT; cdr3_aa: CASSVGTGVNTEAFF
v_call: TRBV9; j_call: TRBJ2-7; d_call: -; cdr3_nt: TGTGCCAGCAGCCTGGGGTCCTGGGACAACGAGCAGTACTTC; cdr3_aa: CASSLGSWDNEQYF
v_call: TRBV7-2; j_call: TRBJ2-1; d_call: -; cdr3_nt: TGTGCCAGCAGCCCTAAGACTGGGGCTGGGGTGAGGCAGTTCTTC; cdr3_aa: CASSPKTGAGVRQFF
v_call: TRBV19; j_call: TRBJ2-5; d_call: -; cdr3_nt: TGTGCCAGTAGGACTAATATGGGAGAGGGGACCCAGTACTTC; cdr3_aa: CASRTNMGEGTQYF
v_call: TRBV19; j_call: TRBJ2-7; d_call: TRBD1; cdr3_nt: TGTGCCAGTAGTATAGATTTAGGGACAGGATACTACGAGCAGTACTTC; cdr3_aa: CASSIDLGTGYYEQYF
v_call: TRBV2; j_call: TRBJ2-5; d_call: -; cdr3_nt: TGTGCCAGCAGTAGACAGCAAGAGACCCAGTACTTC; cdr3_aa: CASSRQQETQYF
v_call: TRBV6-5; j_call: TRBJ2-7; d_call: -; cdr3_nt: TGTGCCAGCAGTCGGCTCGGGAAAACCTACGAGCAGTACTTC; cdr3_aa: CASSRLGKTYEQYF
v_call: TRBV5-6; j_call: TRBJ1-2; d_call: -; cdr3_nt: TGTGCCAGCCGACGACGGGGGGGAAACTACTATGGCTACACCTTC; cdr3_aa: CASRRRGGNYYGYTF